A selection of T cell receptor beta chains follows, all from one sample in a study of blood T cells in healthy people across ages. Each CDR3 protein is one row after TCRdb ran MiXCR on the 5' RACE reads. The table lists fewer than 1.5 million distinct CDR3 sequences, around 42% of them singletons. Sequenced input: blood. Receptor source: a woman aged 18-29 years in good health. Both conserved end residues are part of each CDR3. A D gene is named only where the DNA matches it firmly. The size of a clone is reported for some rows only, either as once, few or many, or as a class for expanded clones.

v_call	j_call	d_call	clone_size	cdr3_aa	cdr3_nt
TRBV20-1	TRBJ2-3	TRBD2	few	CSVKPLAGSTDTQYF	TGCAGTGTAAAACCACTAGCGGGGAGCACAGATACGCAGTATTTT
TRBV4-1	TRBJ2-2	.	.	CTSSQEKGESGELFF	TGCACCAGCAGCCAAGAAAAGGGCGAGTCGGGGGAGCTGTTTTTT
TRBV5-1	TRBJ2-5	.	.	CASSSGPEAEAQYF	TGCGCCAGCAGCTCCGGACCCGAGGCTGAGGCCCAGTACTTC
TRBV5-1	TRBJ2-6	.	.	CASSTQTGGEGPGANVLTF	TGCGCCAGCAGCACACAGACTGGAGGCGAAGGGCCCGGGGCCAACGTCCTGACTTTC
TRBV3-1	TRBJ2-7	TRBD2	.	CASSQGLAAFKQYF	TGTGCCAGCAGCCAGGGACTAGCGGCCTTTAAGCAGTACTTC
TRBV5-1	TRBJ2-3	TRBD2	few	CASTLFGTLGLASSTDTQYF	TGCGCCAGCACCCTATTCGGTACTCTGGGACTAGCGTCCAGCACAGATACGCAGTATTTT
TRBV30	TRBJ2-5	.	.	CAGSVSVETQYF	TGTGCCGGGAGTGTGAGCGTGGAGACCCAGTACTTC
TRBV6-5	TRBJ1-2	TRBD1	.	CASSRDSSMRGHTF	TGTGCCAGCAGTCGGGACAGCTCAATGCGGGGCCACACCTTC
TRBV20-1	TRBJ2-1	.	few	CSARPPHVADNNEQFF	TGCAGTGCTAGACCCCCCCACGTAGCGGACAACAATGAGCAGTTCTTC
TRBV12-5	TRBJ2-5	TRBD1	.	CASGSPDRGETQYF	TGTGCTAGTGGTTCGCCGGACAGGGGGGAGACCCAGTACTTC
TRBV6-5	TRBJ1-3	.	.	CASSYSRNTIYF	TGTGCCAGCAGTTACTCTCGAAACACCATATATTTT
TRBV4-1	TRBJ2-7	.	few	CASSQVGRDFDEQYF	TGCGCCAGCAGCCAAGTAGGACGGGACTTCGACGAGCAGTACTTC
TRBV13	TRBJ2-5	.	.	CTSSWRTAASVPDEQYF	TGTACCAGCAGCTGGAGGACAGCTGCTAGCGTTCCCGATGAGCAGTACTTC
TRBV7-8	TRBJ2-7	TRBD1	.	CASSPSGTGFNEQYF	TGTGCCAGCAGCCCGAGCGGGACAGGGTTTAATGAGCAGTACTTC
TRBV3-1	TRBJ2-1	.	few	CASSLRDSLGEQFF	TGTGCCAGCAGCCTCCGGGACTCCCTTGGGGAGCAGTTCTTC
TRBV28	TRBJ2-7	TRBD1	few	CASRRTGSEQYF	TGTGCCAGCAGAAGGACAGGGTCCGAGCAGTACTTC
TRBV15	TRBJ1-5	.	few	CATSRGTNQPQHF	TGTGCCACCAGCAGAGGAACAAATCAGCCCCAGCATTTT
TRBV10-2	TRBJ2-7	.	.	CASRVTGDSYNEQYF	TGCGCCAGCAGGGTGACAGGCGATTCCTACAATGAGCAGTACTTC
TRBV27	TRBJ2-7	TRBD1	.	CASSLSIGQGRHEQYF	TGTGCCAGCAGTTTGTCGATAGGACAGGGTAGGCATGAGCAGTACTTC
TRBV10-3	TRBJ1-1	TRBD1	.	CAISERQGDTEAFF	TGTGCCATCAGTGAGCGACAGGGAGACACTGAAGCTTTCTTT
TRBV7-8	TRBJ2-1	.	few	CASSLATTLNNEQFF	TGTGCCAGCAGCTTAGCGACTACACTAAACAATGAGCAGTTCTTC
TRBV11-2	TRBJ1-6	.	.	CASSLFLGGNSPLHF	TGTGCCAGCAGCTTATTTCTAGGGGGAAATTCACCCCTCCACTTT
TRBV6-1	TRBJ2-5	.	few	CASSDFRQGGSETQYF	TGTGCCAGCAGTGACTTCCGACAGGGAGGGTCGGAGACCCAGTACTTC
TRBV29-1	TRBJ2-1	.	.	CSVESGKSYNEQFF	TGCAGCGTTGAATCCGGGAAATCCTACAATGAGCAGTTCTTC
TRBV20-1	TRBJ1-2	TRBD1	.	CSATQQGAANYGYTF	TGCAGTGCTACGCAACAGGGGGCAGCTAACTATGGCTACACCTTC
TRBV9	TRBJ1-2	.	.	CASSVETVGGHTF	TGTGCCAGCAGCGTAGAGACAGTAGGAGGCCACACCTTC
TRBV28	TRBJ2-3	.	.	CASRLRVWGTDTQYF	TGTGCCAGCAGACTCAGGGTTTGGGGCACAGATACGCAGTATTTT
TRBV9	TRBJ2-1	.	.	CASSVDLGVSNEQFF	TGTGCCAGCAGCGTAGACCTAGGGGTAAGCAATGAGCAGTTCTTC
TRBV9	TRBJ2-7	.	few	CASSGSVSSYEQYF	TGTGCCAGCAGCGGTTCGGTCAGCTCCTACGAGCAGTACTTC
TRBV5-1	TRBJ2-1	.	.	CASSLAGRTGGEQFF	TGCGCCAGCAGCTTGGCAGGGAGAACCGGTGGTGAGCAGTTCTTC
TRBV12-3/TRBV12-4	TRBJ2-2	.	.	CASSLPGSSGELFF	TGTGCCAGCAGCCTTCCGGGCTCGAGTGGGGAGCTGTTTTTT
TRBV2	TRBJ2-7	TRBD2	.	CASRRLAGESYEQYF	TGTGCCAGCCGCCGACTAGCGGGAGAGTCCTACGAGCAGTACTTC
TRBV20-1	TRBJ1-2	.	.	CSATPREGDYGYTF	TGCAGTGCTACCCCACGTGAGGGTGACTATGGCTACACCTTC
TRBV20-1	TRBJ2-7	.	.	CSAPWSGGGGIREYF	TGCAGTGCCCCCTGGTCCGGAGGGGGGGGAATACGAGAGTACTTC
TRBV20-1	TRBJ1-2	.	.	CSARSGASNYGYTF	TGCAGTGCTAGGTCCGGGGCATCTAACTATGGCTACACCTTC
TRBV27	TRBJ2-7	TRBD1	once	CASKRGPDRNYEQYF	TGTGCCAGCAAAAGGGGGCCGGACAGGAACTACGAGCAGTACTTC
TRBV10-3	TRBJ1-3	.	.	CASKQGSGNTIYF	TGTGCCAGCAAACAGGGATCTGGAAACACCATATATTTT
TRBV27	TRBJ1-4	TRBD1	.	CASSQWTGFSNEKLFF	TGTGCCAGCAGCCAATGGACAGGGTTTTCTAATGAAAAACTGTTTTTT
TRBV7-2	TRBJ2-7	.	.	CASSQAVGFSYEQYF	TGTGCCAGCAGCCAAGCCGTCGGGTTCTCCTACGAGCAGTACTTC
TRBV27	TRBJ2-3	.	.	CASSSALLSADTRYF	TGTGCCAGCAGTTCGGCCCTTTTGAGTGCAGATACGCGGTATTTT
TRBV20-1	TRBJ2-3	TRBD1	few	CSGSRDRGTDTQYF	TGCAGCGGATCTCGTGACAGGGGGACAGATACGCAGTATTTT
TRBV10-3	TRBJ2-3	.	many	CAAATDTQYF	TGTGCCGCCGCCACAGATACGCAGTATTTT
TRBV27	TRBJ2-2	.	.	CASSWANTGELFF	TGTGCCAGCAGTTGGGCGAACACCGGGGAGCTGTTTTTT
TRBV6-1	TRBJ2-7	.	.	CASSTFGPSYEQYF	TGTGCCAGCAGTACCTTCGGACCTTCCTACGAGCAGTACTTC
TRBV7-3	TRBJ2-7	TRBD1	.	CASSPQGTGVNEQYF	TGTGCCAGCAGCCCTCAAGGGACAGGCGTCAACGAGCAGTACTTC
TRBV29-1	TRBJ1-4	.	.	CSVGVPGSTNEKLFF	TGCAGCGTTGGGGTCCCGGGGAGTACTAATGAAAAACTGTTTTTT
TRBV12-3/TRBV12-4	TRBJ2-7	.	few	CASSLGGGGPYEQYF	TGTGCCAGCAGCCTAGGGGGTGGGGGACCCTACGAGCAGTACTTC
TRBV7-2	TRBJ2-3	TRBD2	many	CASSLGTAGVGTDTQYF	TGTGCCAGCAGCTTAGGCACGGCGGGAGTGGGCACAGATACGCAGTATTTT